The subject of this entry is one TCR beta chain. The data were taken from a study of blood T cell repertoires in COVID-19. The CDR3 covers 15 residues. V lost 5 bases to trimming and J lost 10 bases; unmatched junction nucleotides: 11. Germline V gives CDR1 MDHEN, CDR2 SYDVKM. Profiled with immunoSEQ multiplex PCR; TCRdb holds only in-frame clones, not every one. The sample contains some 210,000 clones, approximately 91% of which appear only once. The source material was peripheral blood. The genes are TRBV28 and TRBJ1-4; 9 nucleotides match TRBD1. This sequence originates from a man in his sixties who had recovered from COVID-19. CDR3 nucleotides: TGTGCCAGCAGTGCCCGTGACAGGGGGTTCGGAAAACTGTTTTTT. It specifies CASSARDRGFGKLFF. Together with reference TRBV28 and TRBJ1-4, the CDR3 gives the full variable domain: DVKVTQSSRYLVKRTGEKVFLECVQDMDHENMFWYRQDPGLGLRLIYFSYDVKMKEKGDIPEGYSVSREKKERFSLILESASTNQTSMYLCASSARDRGFGKLFFGSGTQLSVL.